Presented here are 18 T cell receptor beta chains from one specimen sequenced in a study of T cell responses to AZD1222 COVID-19 vaccine. TCRdb's table, derived via immunoSEQ multiplex PCR, lists solely in-frame clones and lacks some. This sample yields about 120,000 clones, of which about 86% are seen a single time; around 10% belongs to the top ten. Source: peripheral blood, taken on day 0 of AZD1222 vaccination. These receptors all come from an adult in good health.

The chain uses TRBV5-6 and TRBJ2-2; 9 bases match TRBD1. V gave up 3 bases and J gave up 6 bases; unmatched junction bases: 6. The germline V gene has CDR1 SGHDT and CDR2 YYEEEE. The length of the CDR3 is 15 residues. Here the CDR3 DNA reads TGTGCCAGCAGCTACCGGGACAGGGCGGCCGGGGAGCTGTTTTTT. Protein sequence: CASSYRDRAAGELFF.

V gene TRBV5-1 combines with J gene TRBJ2-1; D not resolved. Germline V gene sequence: CDR1 SGHRS, CDR2 YFSETQ. V lost 6 bases to trimming and J lost 0 bases, with 16 bases between them. This CDR3 spans 16 amino acids. CDR3 DNA sequence: TGCGCCAGCAACAAAGTTGGCGCTAGCTCCTACAATGAGCAGTTCTTC. Translation: CASNKVGASSYNEQFF.

The chain carries TRBV7-8 and TRBJ2-7; D is perhaps TRBD1 or TRBD2 (5 bases each). The germline V gene has CDR1 SGHVS and CDR2 FQNEAQ. The CDR3 loop spans 15 amino acids. The ends were cut back, 1 base at V and 7 bases at J, with 17 bases in the middle. The CDR3 spells CASSLDGGSLLEQYF. CDR3 nucleotide sequence: TGTGCCAGCAGCTTAGATGGGGGATCCCTTTTGGAGCAGTACTTC.

The chain has TRBV24-1 and TRBJ2-7; D may be TRBD2 (5 bases). There are 17 residues in the CDR3. The V end lost 2 bases, the J end lost 6 bases, and 22 bases lay between the germline ends. CDR1 is KGHDR, CDR2 SFDVKD, per germline. The CDR3 here is CATSDSSMGWEFGEQYF. The CDR3 bases are TGTGCCACCAGTGATTCTTCCATGGGGTGGGAGTTCGGCGAGCAGTACTTC.

The rearrangement joins TRBV7-9 to TRBJ2-7, with TRBD1 matching over 7 bases. CDR1 and CDR2 (germline): SEHNR, FQNEAQ (reference sequence). The CDR3 sequence is 13 residues long. The V segment lost 7 bases and the J segment 1 base; nucleotides outside the gene matches: 4. CDR3 bases: TGTGCCAGCACCGGGACAGTTTCCTACGAGCAGTACTTC. Its translation: CASTGTVSYEQYF.

The rearrangement links TRBV29-1 to TRBJ2-7, with 7 positions matching TRBD1. The ends lost 8 bases at V and 1 base at J; junction bases unmatched: 5. Germline V gene sequence: CDR1 SQVTM, CDR2 ANQGSEA. The CDR3 contains 12 residues. Written as DNA, the CDR3 is TGCAGCTGGACAGGAACTTCCTACGAGCAGTACTTC. Protein product: CSWTGTSYEQYF.

This clone showed up just once. The gene calls are TRBV5-1 and TRBJ2-3; D perhaps matches TRBD1 (6 bases). The germline gives CDR1 SGHRS, CDR2 YFSETQ. The CDR3 contains 14 residues. V dropped 4 bases and J dropped 2 bases, with 11 bases sitting between them. CDR3 amino acids: CASSPGQHTDTQYF. CDR3 DNA sequence: TGCGCCAGCAGCCCGGGACAACACACAGATACGCAGTATTTT.

The chain recombines TRBV2 with TRBJ2-3; D not certain. Germline values: CDR1 SNHLY, CDR2 FYNNEI. V dropped 4 bases and J dropped 2 bases, with 10 bases sitting between them. The length of the CDR3 is 14 residues. CDR3 nucleotide sequence: TGTGCCAGCAGTGTAACAGATTCCACAGATACGCAGTATTTT. Protein product: CASSVTDSTDTQYF.

V usage is TRBV11-1 and J usage is TRBJ2-7; D is possibly TRBD2 (5 bases). The germline CDR1 and CDR2 sequences are SGHAT and FQDESV (reference sequence). The CDR3 is made up of 15 amino acids. The ends were cut back, 3 bases at V and 3 bases at J, with 15 bases in the middle. CDR3 nucleotide sequence: TGTGCCAGCAGCTTGAGCCGGACTTCACACTACGAGCAGTACTTC. Translating it yields CASSLSRTSHYEQYF. Based on the CDR3 plus reference TRBV11-1 and TRBJ2-7, the full variable domain is EAEVAQSPRYKITEKSQAVAFWCDPISGHATLYWYRQILGQGPELLVQFQDESVVDDSQLPKDRFSAERLKGVDSTLKIQPAELGDSAMYLCASSLSRTSHYEQYFGPGTRLTVT.

V is TRBV9 and J is TRBJ1-3; tentatively, D is TRBD1 (6 bases). V was trimmed by 4 bases and J by 0 bases, leaving 14 bases between them. The CDR3 is made up of 16 amino acids. Germline lookup yields CDR1 SGDLS and CDR2 YYNGEE. The CDR3 DNA reads as TGTGCCAGCAGCTCAAGGACAGACCTCTCTGGAAACACCATATATTTT. Its translation: CASSSRTDLSGNTIYF.

The chain links TRBV7-9 to TRBJ1-5; D may be TRBD1 (5 bases). V was shortened by 0 bases and J by 3 bases, with 12 bases between the two germline ends. Germline-derived CDR1 and CDR2 are SEHNR and FQNEAQ (reference sequence). This CDR3 spans 16 amino acids. CDR3 region: CASSLALGQPNQPQHF. CDR3 DNA: TGTGCCAGCAGCTTAGCCCTGGGGCAGCCCAATCAGCCCCAGCATTTT.

This clone was found once. V usage is TRBV28 and J usage is TRBJ1-2; D remains unclear. The CDR3 has 16 residues. Germline V gene sequence: CDR1 MDHEN, CDR2 SYDVKM. V shed 2 bases and J shed 2 bases, with 15 bases lying between them. The CDR3 sequence is CASSLRPSPWNYGYTF. CDR3 DNA sequence: TGTGCCAGCAGTTTACGACCTTCACCGTGGAACTATGGCTACACCTTC.

The chain is built from TRBV19 and TRBJ2-1; 9 bases align to TRBD1. Per the germline V gene, CDR1 is LNHDA and CDR2 is SQIVND (reference sequence). The CDR3 length is 16 residues. The ends lost 7 bases at V and 9 bases at J; junction bases unmatched: 16. The CDR3 sequence: CASNHPGTGLSGEQFF. As DNA, the CDR3 is TGTGCCAGTAATCACCCCGGGACAGGGCTATCGGGTGAGCAGTTCTTC.

This sequence joins TRBV9 and TRBJ2-1; either TRBD1 or TRBD2 may supply D (5 bases each). Trimming removed 3 bases from V and 6 bases from J, with 19 bases in between. This CDR3 is 16 amino acids long. Germline V lookup: CDR1 SGDLS, CDR2 YYNGEE. The CDR3 region is CASSGTTGTHGNEQFF. The CDR3 nucleotides read TGTGCCAGCAGCGGGACCACCGGGACCCACGGCAATGAGCAGTTCTTC. Full variable domain (missing parts from reference TRBV9 and TRBJ2-1): DSGVTQTPKHLITATGQRVTLRCSPRSGDLSVYWYQQSLDQGLQFLIQYYNGEERAKGNILERFSAQQFPDLHSELNLSSLELGDSALYFCASSGTTGTHGNEQFFGPGTRLTVL.

The CDR3 nucleotides are TGTGCCAGCAGCCCGCCTCGGGGGGAGGGCGAGCAGTACTTC. It translates to CASSPPRGEGEQYF. V usage is TRBV6-5 and J usage is TRBJ2-7; 7 bases agree with TRBD2. The CDR3 contains 14 residues. V lost 6 bases, J lost 6 bases, and 11 bases stayed unmatched. CDR1 and CDR2 from the germline V gene are MNHEY and SVGAGI.

This chain joins TRBV5-1 and TRBJ2-1; possibly TRBD2 for D (5 bases). The CDR3 extends over 14 amino acids. CDR1 and CDR2 from the germline V gene are SGHRS and YFSETQ. V shed 4 bases and J shed 1 base, with 9 bases lying between them. CDR3 coding DNA: TGCGCCAGCAGCCGGGGTAATTCCTACAATGAGCAGTTCTTC. Translating gives CASSRGNSYNEQFF.

The gene calls are TRBV5-1 and TRBJ2-1; 9 nucleotides align to TRBD2. This CDR3 is 16 amino acids long. Trimming removed 7 bases from V and 7 bases from J; junction bases left unmatched: 15. Per germline, CDR1 SGHRS and CDR2 YFSETQ. The CDR3 region has the DNA TGCGCCAGCGACAAGGGGGGCAGCGGGAGGTCGAATGAGCAGTTCTTC. Its translation is CASDKGGSGRSNEQFF.

The rearrangement joins TRBV6-5 to TRBJ2-7, with 9 bases fitting TRBD1. The CDR3 runs 15 residues. V shed 0 bases, J shed 5 bases, and the junction held 5 bases outside the gene matches. Germline-derived CDR1 and CDR2 are MNHEY and SVGAGI. The CDR3 protein is CASSYSGTGMHEQYF. The CDR3 DNA is TGTGCCAGCAGTTACTCCGGGACAGGGATGCACGAGCAGTACTTC.